This T cell receptor beta chain was obtained from a study of shared clonotypes between healthy human individuals. This clone was found once. Over several immunoSEQ plates, each subset's genomic DNA was distributed in even portions. This table comes from immunoSEQ multiplex PCR, and its TCRdb copy is limited to in-frame clones, with some not included. The table shows roughly 2.2 million clones, with approximately 93% occurring only once. V lost 7 bases, J lost 0 bases, and 16 bases lay in between. CDR3 length: 15 residues. Germline-derived CDR1 and CDR2 are MNHNS and SASEGT. The sequenced sample consisted of naive CD4+ T cells from PBMCs. As to subset: CD45RA+ positively selected. This chain uses TRBV6-1 with TRBJ2-7, with D perhaps TRBD1 or TRBD2 (5 bases each). This receptor was taken from a man younger than 35 in good health. Some clones in this sample may be carry-over from other donors' samples. The chain's CDR3 is CASTKGPLGSYEQYF. Here the CDR3 DNA reads TGTGCCAGCACCAAGGGACCTCTGGGCTCCTACGAGCAGTACTTC.